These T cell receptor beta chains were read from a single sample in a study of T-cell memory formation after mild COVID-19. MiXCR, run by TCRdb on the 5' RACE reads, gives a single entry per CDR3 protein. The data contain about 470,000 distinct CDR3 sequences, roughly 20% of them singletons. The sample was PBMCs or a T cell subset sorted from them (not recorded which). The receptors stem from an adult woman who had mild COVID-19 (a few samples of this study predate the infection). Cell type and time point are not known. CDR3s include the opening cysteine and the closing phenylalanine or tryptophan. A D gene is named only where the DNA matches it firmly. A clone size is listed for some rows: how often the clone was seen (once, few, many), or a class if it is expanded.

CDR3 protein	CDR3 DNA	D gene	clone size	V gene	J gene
CSVDREISYGYTF	TGCAGCGTCGACAGGGAAATCTCCTATGGCTACACCTTC	TRBD1	NA	TRBV29-1	TRBJ1-2
CASSLGWGIALSQETQYF	TGTGCCAGCAGCTTAGGTTGGGGTATCGCCCTTTCCCAAGAGACCCAGTACTTC	NA	NA	TRBV11-2	TRBJ2-5
CASSTSLSQHF	TGTGCCAGTAGTACATCCCTGTCCCAGCATTTT	NA	NA	TRBV19	TRBJ1-5
CARSPDSNQPQHF	TGTGCCAGAAGTCCAGATAGCAATCAGCCCCAGCATTTT	NA	few	TRBV5-3	TRBJ1-5
CASSVGTPNGQFF	TGTGCCAGCAGCGTAGGGACGCCCAACGGGCAGTTCTTC	NA	few	TRBV9	TRBJ2-1
CASSPGRRTNYGYTF	TGTGCCAGCAGCCCAGGCAGGAGAACTAACTATGGCTACACCTTC	NA	few	TRBV7-9	TRBJ1-2
CASSYAQGQGRETQYF	TGTGCCAGCAGTTACGCTCAGGGACAGGGTCGGGAGACCCAGTACTTC	TRBD1	few	TRBV7-9	TRBJ2-5
CASSLVRGRPSGANVLTF	TGTGCCAGCAGCTTAGTCAGGGGGCGACCCTCTGGGGCCAACGTCCTGACTTTC	TRBD1	few	TRBV7-8	TRBJ2-6
CSAGAGGGNTGELFF	TGCAGTGCTGGTGCAGGAGGGGGGAACACCGGGGAGCTGTTTTTT	NA	NA	TRBV20-1	TRBJ2-2
CASSLGGLAQETQYF	TGTGCCAGCAGCTTGGGAGGGCTAGCTCAAGAGACCCAGTACTTC	TRBD2	NA	TRBV11-1	TRBJ2-5
CASRKGWDSGPDTQYF	TGTGCCAGCAGAAAAGGGTGGGATAGCGGCCCAGATACGCAGTATTTT	NA	few	TRBV14	TRBJ2-3
CSARALAGATTDTQYF	TGCAGTGCTCGTGCACTAGCGGGGGCCACCACAGATACGCAGTATTTT	TRBD2	few	TRBV20-1	TRBJ2-3
CAISQDREPTYEQYF	TGTGCCATCAGTCAGGACAGGGAACCCACCTACGAGCAGTACTTC	TRBD1	few	TRBV10-3	TRBJ2-7
CASSLSGRASHEQFF	TGTGCCAGCAGCTTAAGCGGGAGGGCCTCCCATGAGCAGTTCTTC	TRBD2	few	TRBV7-6	TRBJ2-1
CASSGGVRERIGNTIYF	TGTGCCAGCAGCGGAGGAGTTCGGGAAAGGATAGGAAACACCATATATTTT	NA	NA	TRBV7-9	TRBJ1-3
CASSFPNDDTQYF	TGTGCCAGCAGCTTCCCTAACGACGATACGCAGTATTTT	NA	NA	TRBV7-2	TRBJ2-3
CASSFRAGGTDTQYF	TGTGCCAGCAGCTTTCGAGCGGGGGGAACAGATACGCAGTATTTT	TRBD2	NA	TRBV7-2	TRBJ2-3